Each of the 31 T cell receptor beta chains below was sequenced from the same sample in a study of shared clonotypes between healthy human individuals. TCRdb keeps only in-frame clones here, not all; method: immunoSEQ multiplex PCR. This table has over a million clones, more than 95% appearing once. Input material: naive CD4+ T cells sorted from blood. The sample's subset: CD45RA+ positively selected. These receptors all come from a man aged 30 to 39 in good health.

The rearrangement joins TRBV7-7 to TRBJ2-1, with 7 positions matching TRBD2. CDR3 length equals 15 residues. J gave up 5 bases and V 6 bases, and 10 bases lay outside the gene matches. Germline CDR1 is SSHAT and CDR2 is FNYEAQ (reference sequence). This CDR3 is CASSYGLDPHNEQFF. CDR3 in DNA: TGTGCCAGCAGTTACGGACTAGACCCCCACAATGAGCAGTTCTTC.

The rearrangement joins TRBV19 to TRBJ1-2; perhaps TRBD1 as D (5 bases). The ends were cut back, 8 bases at V and 4 bases at J, with 14 bases in the middle. In germline, CDR1 is LNHDA, CDR2 SQIVND (reference sequence). CDR3 length equals 13 residues. CDR3 DNA: TGTGCCAGTTCGACAGAAAAAATCTATGGCTACACCTTC. Its protein product is CASSTEKIYGYTF.

The chain carries TRBV7-3 and TRBJ2-5; D is undetermined. Germline V gene data show CDR1 as SGHTA and CDR2 as FQGTGA. V lost 1 base to trimming and J lost 3 bases, with 9 bases between them. CDR3 size: 14 residues. Written as DNA, the CDR3 is TGTGCCAGCAGCTTAAACAGCGCAGAAGAGACCCAGTACTTC. Encoded protein: CASSLNSAEETQYF.

The chain is built from TRBV9 and TRBJ2-1; 14 bases agree with TRBD2. Trimming took 3 bases from V and 7 from J; bases not matched to a gene: 6. CDR1 is SGDLS, CDR2 YYNGEE, per germline. The CDR3 sequence is 16 residues long. The chain's CDR3 is CASSASGTSGGNEQFF. For the CDR3, the DNA is TGTGCCAGCAGCGCCTCGGGGACTAGCGGGGGAAATGAGCAGTTCTTC.

With respect to this clone: Additional DNA sequences in this sample encode the identical CDR3. This chain uses TRBV6-5 with TRBJ2-3, with 9 bases fitting TRBD1. Looked up from germline, CDR1 is MNHEY and CDR2 is SVGAGI. This CDR3 region has 13 residues. The trim removed 6 bases at V and 3 bases at J, leaving 1 base unmatched. CDR3 sequence: CASRDRGTDTQYF. Here the CDR3 DNA reads TGTGCCAGCAGGGACAGGGGTACAGATACGCAGTATTTT.

This chain uses TRBV7-9 with TRBJ1-2; D is undetermined. There are 12 residues in the CDR3. Germline-derived CDR1 and CDR2 are SEHNR and FQNEAQ (reference sequence). V lost 5 bases and J 6 bases, leaving 10 bases between the germline ends. For the CDR3, the DNA is TGTGCCAGCAGCCGGAAGACGGATGGCTACACCTTC. Its protein product is CASSRKTDGYTF.

In DNA, the CDR3 is TGCGCCAGCAGCTTCGACGCCACAGGGACCGGCTACACCTTC. This sequence encodes CASSFDATGTGYTF. V usage is TRBV5-1 and J usage is TRBJ1-2; a weak D match, TRBD1 (6 bases). V lost 2 bases, J lost 8 bases, and 16 bases lay in between. There are 14 residues in the CDR3. Germline CDR1 is SGHRS and CDR2 is YFSETQ.

The chain has TRBV6-1 and TRBJ2-7; no reliable D call. V lost 4 bases and J lost 5, with 9 bases in between. CDR1 and CDR2 (germline): MNHNS, SASEGT. The CDR3 covers 12 residues. The CDR3 nucleotides read TGTGCCAGCAGTGTTCAAGTGGACGAGCAGTACTTC. This sequence encodes CASSVQVDEQYF.

A few counts support this clone. V and J are TRBV7-2 and TRBJ2-4; TRBD1 agrees at 7 bases. This CDR3 comprises 17 residues. Trimming took 5 bases from V and 0 from J; bases not matched to a gene: 10. CDR1 and CDR2 (germline): SGHTA, FQGNSA. As DNA, the CDR3 is TGTGCCAGCAGCCCCGGGACAGCAATATCAGCCAAAAACATTCAGTACTTC. Translation: CASSPGTAISAKNIQYF.

This clone turned up a few times. The V gene is TRBV13, the J gene TRBJ2-7; TRBD2 matches 10 bases. Trimming cost V 0 bases and J 2 bases; bases outside gene matches: 1. This CDR3 contains 15 residues. The germline gives CDR1 PRHDT, CDR2 FYEKMQ (reference sequence). The CDR3 DNA reads TGTGCCAGCAGCTTAGGACTAGCGGGAACCTACGAGCAGTACTTC. This encodes CASSLGLAGTYEQYF.

About this clone: The sample has other DNA sequences that encode this CDR3 too. The chain carries TRBV6-1 and TRBJ2-7; possibly TRBD1 for D (6 bases). The CDR3 contains 13 residues. V shed 6 bases and J shed 2 bases, with 11 bases lying between them. Germline assignment: CDR1 MNHNS and CDR2 SASEGT. CDR3 sequence: CASSSGTPYEQYF. The CDR3 DNA sequence: TGTGCCAGCAGCTCCGGGACACCCTACGAGCAGTACTTC.

Only one count was recorded for this clone. The chain carries TRBV4-1 and TRBJ2-1; D is possibly TRBD1 or TRBD2 (5 bases each). The CDR3 contains 17 residues. V dropped 1 base and J dropped 3 bases, with 16 bases sitting between them. Germline assignment: CDR1 MGHRA and CDR2 YSYEKL. The CDR3 DNA is TGCGCCAGCAGCCAAGTATCTGGGGGTCTATTCTACAATGAGCAGTTCTTC. It encodes CASSQVSGGLFYNEQFF.

In nucleotides, the CDR3 is TGTGCCAGCAGTTACGGAGTCACGTCCTACGAGCAGTACTTC. This encodes CASSYGVTSYEQYF. The chain joins TRBV6-6 to TRBJ2-7; D is ambiguous. Trimming took off 2 bases at V and 1 base at J, with 9 bases between the two ends. This CDR3 is 14 amino acids long. Germline CDR1 and CDR2: MNHNY and SVGAGI (reference sequence).

The J gene is TRBJ1-2, the V gene TRBV19, with 9 nucleotides matching TRBD1. The V segment lost 3 bases and the J segment 4 bases; nucleotides outside the gene matches: 3. Germline-derived CDR1 and CDR2 are LNHDA and SQIVND (reference sequence). There are 14 residues in the CDR3. The CDR3 DNA follows: TGTGCCAGTAGTATCCGGACAGGGGCCTATGGCTACACCTTC. It encodes CASSIRTGAYGYTF.

The rearrangement links TRBV6-5 to TRBJ1-1; a possible D gene is TRBD1 (6 bases). The CDR3 has 13 amino acids. Germline CDR1 is MNHEY and CDR2 is SVGAGI. V was cut by 8 bases and J by 1 base, with 11 bases left in between. As DNA, the CDR3 is TGTGCCAGCTGCGGGGGCACGAACACTGAAGCTTTCTTT. This codes for CASCGGTNTEAFF.

The rearrangement uses TRBV4-3 and TRBJ2-3; no definite D call. Trimming removed 4 bases from V and 1 base from J, with 12 bases in between. The CDR3 extends over 15 amino acids. Looked up from germline, CDR1 is LGHNA and CDR2 is YSLEER. CDR3 sequence (DNA): TGCGCCAGCAGCCGAAATAAATTAGGCACAGATACGCAGTATTTT. It is translated as CASSRNKLGTDTQYF.

The J gene is TRBJ2-1, the V gene TRBV5-1; D perhaps matches TRBD1 (5 bases). Germline loops: CDR1 SGHRS, CDR2 YFSETQ. The CDR3 spans 18 residues. Trimming removed 1 base at V and 2 bases at J, with 19 bases between. CDR3 in amino acids: CASSLSQSQGFPYNEQFF. The CDR3 bases are TGCGCCAGCAGCTTGTCCCAGTCTCAGGGTTTTCCCTACAATGAGCAGTTCTTC.

The rearrangement links TRBV18 to TRBJ1-1; the match to TRBD1 covers 7 bases. Trimming at V came to 4 bases and at J to 3 bases, leaving 5 bases not matched to a gene. The CDR3 has 14 residues. Germline-derived CDR1 and CDR2 are KGHSH and LQKENI. The CDR3 is CASSQGGRDTEAFF. CDR3 DNA sequence: TGTGCCAGCTCACAAGGGGGCCGGGACACTGAAGCTTTCTTT.

The V gene is TRBV9, the J gene TRBJ2-5, with 8 positions matching TRBD2. This CDR3 is built from 18 residues. Germline values: CDR1 SGDLS, CDR2 YYNGEE. The J segment lost 5 bases and the V segment lost 0 bases, leaving 15 bases of the junction unmatched. The CDR3 protein is CASSVGVGRGPVGETQYF. The CDR3 DNA is TGTGCCAGCAGCGTAGGGGTCGGGAGGGGCCCGGTGGGGGAGACCCAGTACTTC.

This chain links TRBV11-2 with TRBJ2-4, with D hard to call. V was pared by 1 base and J by 0 bases, with 7 bases between. This CDR3 spans 15 amino acids. Germline V gene sequence: CDR1 SGHAT, CDR2 FQNNGV. Here the CDR3 reads CASSLGIIAKNIQYF. CDR3 coding DNA: TGTGCCAGCAGCTTAGGGATTATAGCCAAAAACATTCAGTACTTC.

This clone was observed a single time. This chain connects TRBV5-4 to TRBJ2-5; TRBD1 agrees at 8 bases. The CDR3 loop spans 14 amino acids. V gave up 4 bases and J gave up 3 bases; unmatched junction bases: 5. Germline V gene data show CDR1 as SGHNT and CDR2 as YYREEE (reference sequence). The CDR3 is CASSTPDREETQYF. The CDR3 DNA follows: TGTGCCAGCAGCACGCCGGACAGGGAAGAGACCCAGTACTTC.

The rearrangement uses TRBV19 and TRBJ2-1; the match to TRBD2 covers 7 bases. Germline-derived CDR1 and CDR2 are LNHDA and SQIVND (reference sequence). This CDR3 comprises 14 residues. V trimming: 5 bases; J trimming: 1 base; junction bases outside the gene matches: 2. The CDR3 region has the DNA TGTGCCAGTAGTGTGGGAGGGTCCTACAATGAGCAGTTCTTC. This sequence encodes CASSVGGSYNEQFF.

This clone came up once. This same CDR3 is encoded by further DNA sequences in the sample. J is TRBJ1-1 and V is TRBV9; D remains unclear. The CDR3 has 13 residues. V shed 4 bases and J shed 1 base, with 8 bases lying between them. The germline V gene has CDR1 SGDLS and CDR2 YYNGEE. The CDR3 DNA is TGTGCCAGCAGCCCCCGTCCGAACACTGAAGCTTTCTTT. It yields the protein CASSPRPNTEAFF.

V and J are TRBV28 and TRBJ2-5, with TRBD1 identical over 8 bases. The CDR3 extends over 17 amino acids. Germline V CDR1 and CDR2: MDHEN, SYDVKM. V lost 3 bases to trimming and J lost 1 base; unmatched junction nucleotides: 10. The CDR3 DNA reads TGTGCCAGCAGTTTTACCAGGGGGCTTAATCTCCAAGAGACCCAGTACTTC. Residues: CASSFTRGLNLQETQYF. The whole variable domain, filled in from reference TRBV28 and TRBJ2-5, reads DVKVTQSSRYLVKRTGEKVFLECVQDMDHENMFWYRQDPGLGLRLIYFSYDVKMKEKGDIPEGYSVSREKKERFSLILESASTNQTSMYLCASSFTRGLNLQETQYFGPGTRLLVL.

This sequence joins TRBV6-5 and TRBJ1-1; 8 bases match TRBD1. After removal of 5 bases from V and 3 bases from J, the junction contained 8 bases not matched to a gene. The germline CDR1 and CDR2 sequences are MNHEY and SVGAGI. The CDR3 loop spans 15 amino acids. Here the CDR3 reads CASSTTGGADTEAFF. CDR3 coding DNA: TGTGCCAGCAGTACAACAGGGGGGGCTGACACTGAAGCTTTCTTT.

This chain uses TRBV2 with TRBJ2-7, with a possible D match to TRBD2 (5 bases). CDR1 is SNHLY, CDR2 FYNNEI, per germline. The CDR3 is 14 residues long. Trimming stripped 7 bases from V and 6 bases from J, with 19 bases between. CDR3 nucleotides: TGTGCCAGCACCCTTGACGGGCCTCGGGGCGAGCAGTACTTC. Its translation is CASTLDGPRGEQYF.

The J gene is TRBJ2-3, the V gene TRBV30, with a weak D call TRBD2 (5 bases). This CDR3 region has 15 residues. Germline V lookup: CDR1 GTSNPN, CDR2 SVGIG (reference sequence). V lost 2 bases to trimming and J lost 1 base, with 13 bases between them. The CDR3: CAWSKLAVRTDTQYF. CDR3 in DNA: TGTGCCTGGAGTAAGCTAGCTGTTCGCACAGATACGCAGTATTTT. Together with reference TRBV30 and TRBJ2-3, the CDR3 gives the full variable domain: SQTIHQWPATLVQPVGSPLSLECTVEGTSNPNLYWYRQAAGRGLQLLFYSVGIGQISSEVPQNLSASRPQDRQFILSSKKLLLSDSGFYLCAWSKLAVRTDTQYFGPGTRLTVL.

Turning to this clone: One end of the junction fails to match germline, which may point to a read error. The chain carries TRBV11-3 and TRBJ2-1, with D possibly being TRBD2 (6 bases). This CDR3 is built from 14 residues. Germline V CDR1 and CDR2: SGHNT, YENEEA. CDR3 bases: TGTGCCAGCAGCAGCCGGGACTTATACACTGAGCAGTTCTTC. Its translation: CASSSRDLYTEQFF.

V gene TRBV5-1 combines with J gene TRBJ2-3; the D call may be TRBD1 or TRBD2 (5 bases each). The germline gives CDR1 SGHRS, CDR2 YFSETQ. V lost 1 base and J lost 4, with 13 bases in between. The CDR3 is 15 residues long. CDR3 residues: CASSLRGVRADTQYF. The CDR3, as DNA: TGCGCCAGCAGCTTGAGAGGGGTCCGAGCAGATACGCAGTATTTT.

The V gene is TRBV6-6, the J gene TRBJ2-3; D may be TRBD2 (6 bases). V gave up 1 base and J gave up 1 base, with 9 bases separating them. The CDR3 length is 15 residues. Germline lookup yields CDR1 MNHNY and CDR2 SVGAGI (reference sequence). CDR3: CASSYWASGTDTQYF. CDR3 coding DNA: TGTGCCAGCAGTTACTGGGCTAGCGGCACAGATACGCAGTATTTT.

Points on this clone: At one boundary the junction diverges from the germline segment, which might be a read error. The rearrangement joins TRBV7-9 to TRBJ1-2, with 7 bases identical to TRBD1. CDR1 and CDR2 (germline): SEHNR, FQNEAQ (reference sequence). The CDR3 contains 11 residues. The chain's CDR3 is CASSHIEGALF. DNA for the CDR3: TGTGCCAGCAGCCATATAGAGGGGGCCCTCTTC.